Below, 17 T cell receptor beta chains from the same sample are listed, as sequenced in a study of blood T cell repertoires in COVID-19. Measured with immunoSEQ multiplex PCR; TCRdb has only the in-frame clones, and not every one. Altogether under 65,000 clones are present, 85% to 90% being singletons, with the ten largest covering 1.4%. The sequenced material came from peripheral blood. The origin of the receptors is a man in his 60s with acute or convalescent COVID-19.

CDR3 coding DNA: TGTGCCAGCCGATATCGGCAGGGAACTGAAGCTTTCTTT. It encodes CASRYRQGTEAFF. J is TRBJ1-1 and V is TRBV12-3 or TRBV12-4; TRBD1 might be the D (5 bases). The CDR3 covers 13 residues. Deletions cut 8 bases from V and 5 bases from J, with 15 bases between.

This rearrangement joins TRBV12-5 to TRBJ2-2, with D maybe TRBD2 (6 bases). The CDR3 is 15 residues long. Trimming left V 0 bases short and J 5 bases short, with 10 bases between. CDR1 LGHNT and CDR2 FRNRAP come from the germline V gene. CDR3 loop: CASGLVTGGTGELFF. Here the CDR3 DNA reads TGTGCTAGTGGTTTGGTCACCGGGGGTACCGGGGAGCTGTTTTTT.

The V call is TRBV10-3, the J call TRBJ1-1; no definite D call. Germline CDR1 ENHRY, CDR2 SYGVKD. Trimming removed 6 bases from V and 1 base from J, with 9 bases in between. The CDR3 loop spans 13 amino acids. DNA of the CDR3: TGTGCCATCAGATCCCGGGGGAACACTGAAGCTTTCTTT. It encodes CAIRSRGNTEAFF.

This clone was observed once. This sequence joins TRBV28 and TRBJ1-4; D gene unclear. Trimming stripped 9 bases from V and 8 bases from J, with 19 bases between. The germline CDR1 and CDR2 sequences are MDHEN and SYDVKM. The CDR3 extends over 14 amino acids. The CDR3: CASLSVERREKLFF. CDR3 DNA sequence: TGTGCCAGTCTCTCGGTTGAGAGGCGGGAAAAACTGTTTTTT.

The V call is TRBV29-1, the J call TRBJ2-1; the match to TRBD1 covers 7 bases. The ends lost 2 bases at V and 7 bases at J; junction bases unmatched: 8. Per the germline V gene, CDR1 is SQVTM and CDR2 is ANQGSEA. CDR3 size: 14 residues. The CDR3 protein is CSVERGGPSNEQFF. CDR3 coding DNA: TGCAGCGTTGAAAGAGGGGGCCCTTCTAATGAGCAGTTCTTC.

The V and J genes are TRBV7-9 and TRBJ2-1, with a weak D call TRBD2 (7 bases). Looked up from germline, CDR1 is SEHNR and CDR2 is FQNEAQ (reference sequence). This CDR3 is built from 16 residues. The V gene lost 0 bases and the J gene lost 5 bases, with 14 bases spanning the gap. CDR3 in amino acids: CASSLARGTIDNEQFF. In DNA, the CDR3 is TGTGCCAGCAGCTTAGCGAGGGGGACTATCGACAATGAGCAGTTCTTC.

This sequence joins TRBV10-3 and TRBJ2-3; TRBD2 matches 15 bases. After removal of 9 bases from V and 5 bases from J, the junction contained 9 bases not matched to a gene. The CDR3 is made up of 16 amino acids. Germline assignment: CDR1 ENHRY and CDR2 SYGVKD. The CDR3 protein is CAITTGTSGRIDTQYF. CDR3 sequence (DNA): TGTGCCATAACGACCGGGACTAGCGGGAGGATAGATACGCAGTATTTT.

CDR3 DNA sequence: TGTGCCAGCAGCGCCTTACAGGGGTCTCGCAACAATGAGCAGTTCTTC. The encoded protein is CASSALQGSRNNEQFF. This rearrangement joins TRBV9 to TRBJ2-1, with TRBD1 matching over 7 bases. Germline trimming cut 3 bases from V and 5 bases from J; bases unmatched to any gene: 11. This CDR3 has 16 amino acids. CDR1 and CDR2 (germline): SGDLS, YYNGEE.

The CDR3 DNA reads TGTGCCAGCAGCTTACCAGGGCAAGCAGGGGAGCAGTACTTC. Amino acid sequence: CASSLPGQAGEQYF. The V gene is TRBV5-4, the J gene TRBJ2-7; TRBD1 might be the D (5 bases). The CDR3 sequence is 14 residues long. The germline gives CDR1 SGHNT, CDR2 YYREEE (reference sequence). Trimming took 2 bases from V and 7 from J, leaving 16 bases between them.

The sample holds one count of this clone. The CDR3 DNA reads as TGTGCCATCAGTGAGTCGGAGGCAGGCGACTACGAGCAGTACTTC. Protein: CAISESEAGDYEQYF. This rearrangement joins TRBV10-3 to TRBJ2-7, with a weak D call TRBD2 (5 bases). The CDR3 sequence is 15 residues long. Germline-derived CDR1 and CDR2 are ENHRY and SYGVKD. V lost 0 bases and J 3 bases, leaving 12 bases between the germline ends.

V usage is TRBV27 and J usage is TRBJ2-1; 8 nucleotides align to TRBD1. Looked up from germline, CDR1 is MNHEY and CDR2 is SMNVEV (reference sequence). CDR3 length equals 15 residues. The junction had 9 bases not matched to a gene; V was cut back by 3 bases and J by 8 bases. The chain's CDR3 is CASSFVQGAEDEQFF. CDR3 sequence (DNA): TGTGCCAGCAGTTTCGTCCAGGGGGCAGAGGATGAGCAGTTCTTC.

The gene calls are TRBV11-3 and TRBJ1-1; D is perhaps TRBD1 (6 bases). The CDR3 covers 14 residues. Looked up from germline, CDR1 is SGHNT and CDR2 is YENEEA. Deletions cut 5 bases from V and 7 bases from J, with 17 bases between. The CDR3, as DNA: TGTGCCAGCAGCCCCCTGGCGGGGGCCGGTGAAGCTTTCTTT. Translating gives CASSPLAGAGEAFF.

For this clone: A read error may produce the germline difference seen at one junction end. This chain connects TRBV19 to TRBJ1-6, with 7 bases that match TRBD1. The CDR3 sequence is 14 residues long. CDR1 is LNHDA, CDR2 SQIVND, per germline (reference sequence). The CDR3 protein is CASSISQGDSPLHF. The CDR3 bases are TGTGCCAGTAGTATATCCCAGGGGGATTCGCCCCTCCACTTT.

The CDR3 nucleotides are TGTGCCAGCAGCTTAGGTGGCCGCTACAATGAGCAGTTCTTC. This sequence encodes CASSLGGRYNEQFF. This rearrangement joins TRBV7-3 to TRBJ2-1; D not resolved. V lost 2 bases and J lost 3, with 8 bases in between. The CDR3 is made up of 14 amino acids. Germline CDR1 reads SGHTA; CDR2 reads FQGTGA.

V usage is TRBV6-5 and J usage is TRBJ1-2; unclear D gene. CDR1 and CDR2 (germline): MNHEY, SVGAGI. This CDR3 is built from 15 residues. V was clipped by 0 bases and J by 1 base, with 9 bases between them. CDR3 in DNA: TGTGCCAGCAGTTACTCCGGCAGGTTTAACTATGGCTACACCTTC. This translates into CASSYSGRFNYGYTF.

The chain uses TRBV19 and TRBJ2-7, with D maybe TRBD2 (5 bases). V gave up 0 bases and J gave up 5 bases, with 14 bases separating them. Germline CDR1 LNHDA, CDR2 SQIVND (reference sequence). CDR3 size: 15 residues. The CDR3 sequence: CASSIDPATNHEQYF. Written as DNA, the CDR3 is TGTGCCAGTAGTATAGATCCCGCGACTAACCACGAGCAGTACTTC.

CDR3 coding DNA: TGTGCCAGCACCGGGAGGTACCACAATGAGCAGTTCTTC. The encoded protein is CASTGRYHNEQFF. The genes are TRBV6-5 and TRBJ2-1; 7 bases align to TRBD2. This CDR3 has 13 amino acids. Germline V lookup: CDR1 MNHEY, CDR2 SVGAGI. J was trimmed by 5 bases and V by 7 bases; bases with no gene match: 5.